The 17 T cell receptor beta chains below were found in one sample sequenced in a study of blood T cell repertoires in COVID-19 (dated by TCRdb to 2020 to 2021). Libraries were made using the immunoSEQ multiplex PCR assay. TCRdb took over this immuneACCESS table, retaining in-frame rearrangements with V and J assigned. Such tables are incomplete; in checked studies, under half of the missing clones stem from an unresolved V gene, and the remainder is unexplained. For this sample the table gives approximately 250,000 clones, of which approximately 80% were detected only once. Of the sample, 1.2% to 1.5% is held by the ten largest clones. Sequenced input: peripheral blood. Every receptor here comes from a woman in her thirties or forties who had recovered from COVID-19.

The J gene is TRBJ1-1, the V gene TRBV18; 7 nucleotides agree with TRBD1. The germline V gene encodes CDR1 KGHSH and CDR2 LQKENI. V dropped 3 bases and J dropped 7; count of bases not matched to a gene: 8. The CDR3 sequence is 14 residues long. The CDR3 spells CASSPVTGSIEAFF. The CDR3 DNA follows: TGTGCCAGCTCACCGGTGACAGGGAGTATTGAAGCTTTCTTT.

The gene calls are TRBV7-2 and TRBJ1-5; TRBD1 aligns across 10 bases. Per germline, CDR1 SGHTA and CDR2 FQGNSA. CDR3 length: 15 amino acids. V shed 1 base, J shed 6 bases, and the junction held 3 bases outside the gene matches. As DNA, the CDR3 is TGTGCCAGCAGCTTAGAGGGGACAGGGGCTCAGCCCCAGCATTTT. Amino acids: CASSLEGTGAQPQHF. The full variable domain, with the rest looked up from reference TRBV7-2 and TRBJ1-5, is GAGVSQSPSNKVTEKGKDVELRCDPISGHTALYWYRQSLGQGLEFLIYFQGNSAPDKSGLPSDRFSAERTGGSVSTLTIQRTQQEDSAVYLCASSLEGTGAQPQHFGDGTRLSIL.

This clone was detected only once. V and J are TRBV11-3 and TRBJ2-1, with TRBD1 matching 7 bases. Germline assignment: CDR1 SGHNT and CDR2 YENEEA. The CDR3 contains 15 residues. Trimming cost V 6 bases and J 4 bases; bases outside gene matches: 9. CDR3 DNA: TGTGCCAGCAGAGACGGAGACAGGGTGTACAATGAGCAGTTCTTC. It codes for CASRDGDRVYNEQFF.

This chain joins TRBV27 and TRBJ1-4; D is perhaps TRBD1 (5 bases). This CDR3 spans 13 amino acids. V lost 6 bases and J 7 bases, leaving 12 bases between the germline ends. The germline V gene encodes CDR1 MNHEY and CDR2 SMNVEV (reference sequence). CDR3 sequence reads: CASRWRGSEKLFF. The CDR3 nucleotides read TGTGCCAGCAGATGGCGGGGCAGTGAAAAACTGTTTTTT.

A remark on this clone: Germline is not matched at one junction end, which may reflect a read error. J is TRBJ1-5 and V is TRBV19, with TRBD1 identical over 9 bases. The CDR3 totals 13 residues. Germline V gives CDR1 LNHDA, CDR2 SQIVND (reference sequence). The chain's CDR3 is CASRQGVEQPQHF. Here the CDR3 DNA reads TGTGCGAGTAGACAGGGGGTGGAACAGCCCCAGCATTTT.

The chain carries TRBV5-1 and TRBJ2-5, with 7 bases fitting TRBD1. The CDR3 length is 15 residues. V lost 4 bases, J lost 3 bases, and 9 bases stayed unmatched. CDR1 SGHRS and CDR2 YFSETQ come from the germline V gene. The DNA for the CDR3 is TGCGCCAGCAGCACCGGAAGGGGGACAGAAGAGACCCAGTACTTC. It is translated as CASSTGRGTEETQYF.

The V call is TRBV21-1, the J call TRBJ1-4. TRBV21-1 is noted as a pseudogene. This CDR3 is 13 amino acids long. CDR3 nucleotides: TGTGCCGGCGTACCGACTGTTAATGAAAAACTGTTTTTT. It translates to CAGVPTVNEKLFF.

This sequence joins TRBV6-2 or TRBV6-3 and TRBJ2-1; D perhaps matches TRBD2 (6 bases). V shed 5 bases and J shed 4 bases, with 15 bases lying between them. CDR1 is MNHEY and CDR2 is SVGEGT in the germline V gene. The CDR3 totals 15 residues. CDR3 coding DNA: TGTGCCAGCAGTCAACAGGATGGGGGGTACAATGAGCAGTTCTTC. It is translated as CASSQQDGGYNEQFF.

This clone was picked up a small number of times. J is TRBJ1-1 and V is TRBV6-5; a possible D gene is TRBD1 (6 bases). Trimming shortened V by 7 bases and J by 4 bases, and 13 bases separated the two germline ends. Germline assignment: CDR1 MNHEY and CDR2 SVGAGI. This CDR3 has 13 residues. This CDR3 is CASNLGASTEAFF. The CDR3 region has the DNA TGTGCCAGCAACCTGGGGGCAAGCACTGAAGCTTTCTTT.

The CDR3 loop reads CASSLIRAGGETQYF. CDR3 in DNA: TGTGCCAGCAGCCTCATTCGGGCGGGGGGGGAGACCCAGTACTTC. The chain links TRBV28 to TRBJ2-5; TRBD2 agrees at 9 bases. Germline V gene data show CDR1 as MDHEN and CDR2 as SYDVKM. The ends lost 6 bases at V and 5 bases at J; junction bases unmatched: 10. The CDR3 runs 15 residues.

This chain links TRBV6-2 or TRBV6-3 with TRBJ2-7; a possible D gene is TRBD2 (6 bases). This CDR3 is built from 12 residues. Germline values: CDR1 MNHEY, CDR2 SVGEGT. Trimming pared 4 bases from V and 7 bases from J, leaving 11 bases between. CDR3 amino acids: CASSSSGVEQYF. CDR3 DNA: TGTGCCAGCAGTTCCTCGGGAGTTGAGCAGTACTTC.

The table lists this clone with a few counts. The CDR3 DNA follows: TGCGCCAGCAGCCCCCAACCGACAGGAATGCTGCTGAACACTGAAGCTTTCTTT. As protein: CASSPQPTGMLLNTEAFF. The J gene is TRBJ1-1, the V gene TRBV5-1; a weak D match, TRBD1 (6 bases). The CDR3 is 18 residues long. Germline loops: CDR1 SGHRS, CDR2 YFSETQ. With 4 bases removed from V and 0 bases from J, the gap between germline ends came to 22 bases.

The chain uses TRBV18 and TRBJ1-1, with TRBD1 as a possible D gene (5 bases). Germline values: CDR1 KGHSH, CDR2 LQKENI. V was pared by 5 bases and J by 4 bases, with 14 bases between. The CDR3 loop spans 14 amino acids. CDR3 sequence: CASSNSQGSTEAFF. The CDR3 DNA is TGTGCCAGCTCAAATAGCCAGGGTAGCACTGAAGCTTTCTTT.

The CDR3, as DNA: TGTGCCAGCAGCGTACGGGTCAATTCCTACAATGAGCAGTTCTTC. It is translated as CASSVRVNSYNEQFF. V and J are TRBV7-2 and TRBJ2-1; the D is unclear. The CDR3 is 15 amino acids. Trimming took off 5 bases at V and 1 base at J, with 12 bases between the two ends. From germline, CDR1 is SGHTA and CDR2 FQGNSA.

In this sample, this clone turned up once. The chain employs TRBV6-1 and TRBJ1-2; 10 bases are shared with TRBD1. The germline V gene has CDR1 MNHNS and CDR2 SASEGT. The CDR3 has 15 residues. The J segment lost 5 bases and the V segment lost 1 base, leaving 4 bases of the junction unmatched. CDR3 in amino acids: CASSEGGQGVYGYTF. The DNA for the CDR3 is TGTGCCAGCAGTGAAGGAGGACAGGGGGTATATGGCTACACCTTC.

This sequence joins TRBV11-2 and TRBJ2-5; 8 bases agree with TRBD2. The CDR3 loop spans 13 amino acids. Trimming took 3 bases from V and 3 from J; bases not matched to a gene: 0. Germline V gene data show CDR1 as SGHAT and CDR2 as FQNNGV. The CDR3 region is CASSFSGEETQYF. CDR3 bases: TGTGCCAGCAGCTTTAGCGGGGAAGAGACCCAGTACTTC.

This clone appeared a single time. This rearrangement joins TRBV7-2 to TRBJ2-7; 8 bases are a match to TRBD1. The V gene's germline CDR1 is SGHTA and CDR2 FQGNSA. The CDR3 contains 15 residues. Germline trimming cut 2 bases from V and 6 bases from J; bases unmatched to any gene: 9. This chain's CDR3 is CASSLFAGGNSEQYF. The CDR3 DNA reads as TGTGCCAGCAGCTTATTTGCAGGGGGCAACTCCGAGCAGTACTTC. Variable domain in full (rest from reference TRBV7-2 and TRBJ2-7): GAGVSQSPSNKVTEKGKDVELRCDPISGHTALYWYRQSLGQGLEFLIYFQGNSAPDKSGLPSDRFSAERTGGSVSTLTIQRTQQEDSAVYLCASSLFAGGNSEQYFGPGTRLTVT.